This T cell receptor beta chain is from a study of blood T cell repertoires in COVID-19 (dated by TCRdb to 2020 to 2021). Looking at the study overall: Samples covering the acute and convalescent phases of COVID-19 were provided by collaborators in the United States, Italy and Spain. Subjects who had been exposed to COVID-19, were actively infected with it, or had recovered from it provided the deeply sampled blood TCRbeta repertoires that made up the dataset. Where HLA class I and class II types were available, the types were taken from metadata supplied by the sample provider, not from assay-based typing. The material from the prospective study consisted of cDNA or gDNA derived from T cells, B-cell-depleted T cells, or PBMCs. Nearly every sample came with metadata listing a de-identified subject ID, COVID-19 status, age in years and sex. The repertoires were released in a freely available public database intended as a resource for research on the immune response to SARS-CoV-2. Samples were obtained from the ongoing ImmuneRACE study (first 160 participants) and from 1,254 subjects provided by 6 global collaborators. Study-wide conclusions, independent of this receptor: Clinical and demographic metadata were provided uncurated, with the amount varying by source and participant.

TCRbeta CDR3 regions were amplified from genomic DNA using the immunoSEQ Assay, a bias-controlled multiplex PCR. From the authors' description of their analysis: Within the assay, amplification of reference gene primers was used to estimate how many nucleated cells each sample contained. To quantify the absolute abundance of each unique TCRbeta CDR3 rearrangement, sequence reads were collapsed and filtered. Productive Simpson clonality was computed per sample as the square root of Simpson's diversity index over productive rearrangements. The table was pulled from immuneACCESS by TCRdb, which kept in-frame rearrangements only. Such tables lose some clones; where checked, under half of the loss comes from unresolved V genes, and the rest has no known cause. V, J and clone size are those of that table, while D and trimming were read from the DNA. The sample yields under 60,000 clones; 85% to 90% were counted once. Roughly 10% of the sample rests with the top ten.

V is shortened by 0 bases, J by 5 bases, and the region joining them spans 10 bases. Sequences ENHRY (CDR1) and SYGVKD (CDR2) are obtained from the germline V gene. The CDR3 has 15 amino acids, counting the end cysteine and phenylalanine. This entry keeps only the CDR3 DNA: 45 bases, framed from base 1. Whole blood was collected in K2EDTA tubes by collaborating institutions according to the institutions' own protocols. Collaborator samples were shipped for TCRbeta analysis as frozen whole blood, isolated PBMCs, or DNA extracted from either sample type. A note on this clone: What this receptor recognizes is not known. Base qualities were left out, and no much larger clone turns up one base away.

The sequencing sample was made of peripheral blood. This TCR derives from a human donor in a cohort sampled during active COVID-19. The rearranged chain carries TRBV10-3 and TRBJ1-4; TRBD1 is possibly the D segment (6 matching bases). The CDR3 protein sequence reads: CAISESGQGNEKLFF. The DNA is as follows: TGTGCCATCAGTGAGTCAGGGCAGGGGAATGAAAAACTGTTTTTT.